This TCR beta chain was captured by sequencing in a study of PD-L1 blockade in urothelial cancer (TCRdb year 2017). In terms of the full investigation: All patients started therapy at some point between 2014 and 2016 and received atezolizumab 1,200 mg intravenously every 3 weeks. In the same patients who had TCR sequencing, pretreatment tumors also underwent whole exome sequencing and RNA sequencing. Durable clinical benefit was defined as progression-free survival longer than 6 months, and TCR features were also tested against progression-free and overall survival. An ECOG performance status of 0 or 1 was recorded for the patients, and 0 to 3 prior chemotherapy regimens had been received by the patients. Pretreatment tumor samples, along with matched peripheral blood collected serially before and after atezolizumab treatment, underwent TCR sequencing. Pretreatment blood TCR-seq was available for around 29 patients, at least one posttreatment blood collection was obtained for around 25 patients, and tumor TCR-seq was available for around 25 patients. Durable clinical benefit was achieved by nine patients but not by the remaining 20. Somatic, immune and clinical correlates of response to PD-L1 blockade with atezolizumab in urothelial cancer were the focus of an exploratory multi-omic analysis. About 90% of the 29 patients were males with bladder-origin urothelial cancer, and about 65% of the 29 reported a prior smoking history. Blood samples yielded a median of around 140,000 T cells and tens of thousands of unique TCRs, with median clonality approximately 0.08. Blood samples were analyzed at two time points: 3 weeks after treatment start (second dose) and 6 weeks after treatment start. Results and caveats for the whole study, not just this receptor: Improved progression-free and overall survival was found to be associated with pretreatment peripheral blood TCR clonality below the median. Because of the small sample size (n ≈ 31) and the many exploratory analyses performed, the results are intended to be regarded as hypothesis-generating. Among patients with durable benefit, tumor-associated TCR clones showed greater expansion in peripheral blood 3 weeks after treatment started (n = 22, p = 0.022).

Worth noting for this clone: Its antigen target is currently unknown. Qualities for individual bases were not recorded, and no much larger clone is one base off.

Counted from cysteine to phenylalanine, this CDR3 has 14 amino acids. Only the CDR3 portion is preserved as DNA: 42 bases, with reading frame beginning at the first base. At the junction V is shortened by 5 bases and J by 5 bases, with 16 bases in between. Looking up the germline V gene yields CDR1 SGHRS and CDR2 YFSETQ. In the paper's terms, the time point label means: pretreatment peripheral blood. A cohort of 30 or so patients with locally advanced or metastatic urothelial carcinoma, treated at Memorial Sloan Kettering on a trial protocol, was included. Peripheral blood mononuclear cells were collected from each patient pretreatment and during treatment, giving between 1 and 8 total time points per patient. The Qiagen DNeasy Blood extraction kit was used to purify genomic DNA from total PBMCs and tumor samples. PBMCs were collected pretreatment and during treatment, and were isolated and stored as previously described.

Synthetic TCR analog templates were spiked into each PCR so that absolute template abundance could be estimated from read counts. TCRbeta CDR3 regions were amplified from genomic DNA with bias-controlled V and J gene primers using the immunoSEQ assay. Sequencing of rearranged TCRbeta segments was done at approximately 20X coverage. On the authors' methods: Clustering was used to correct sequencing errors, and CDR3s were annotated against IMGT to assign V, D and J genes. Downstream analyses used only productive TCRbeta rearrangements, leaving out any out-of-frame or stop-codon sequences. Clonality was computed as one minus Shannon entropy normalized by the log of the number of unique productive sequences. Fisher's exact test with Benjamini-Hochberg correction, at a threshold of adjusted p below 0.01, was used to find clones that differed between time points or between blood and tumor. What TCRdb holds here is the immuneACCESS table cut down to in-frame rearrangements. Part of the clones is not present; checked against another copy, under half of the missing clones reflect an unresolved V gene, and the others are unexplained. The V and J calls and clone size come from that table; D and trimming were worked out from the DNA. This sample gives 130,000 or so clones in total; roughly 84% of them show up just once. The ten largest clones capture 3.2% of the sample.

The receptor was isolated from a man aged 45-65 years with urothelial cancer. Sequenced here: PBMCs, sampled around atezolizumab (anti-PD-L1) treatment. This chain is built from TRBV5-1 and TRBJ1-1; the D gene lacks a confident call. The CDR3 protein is CASRFDAGRTEAFF. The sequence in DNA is TGCGCCAGCAGGTTTGACGCGGGGAGGACTGAAGCTTTCTTT.